One sample yielded the 23 T cell receptor beta chains listed below, sequenced in a study of PD-L1 blockade in urothelial cancer. Time point meaning: peripheral blood 6 weeks after treatment start. Clones were sequenced by immunoSEQ multiplex PCR, and TCRdb holds only the in-frame ones, with some missing. The data show about 30,000 clones, around 89% seen once. The sample here was PBMCs, taken around atezolizumab (anti-PD-L1) treatment. These receptor sequences come from a man older than 75 with urothelial cancer.

The chain couples TRBV27 to TRBJ1-1; no firm D call. The germline V gene has CDR1 MNHEY and CDR2 SMNVEV (reference sequence). V was clipped by 6 bases and J by 4 bases, with 15 bases between them. There are 14 residues in the CDR3. The DNA for the CDR3 is TGTGCCAGCAGAATCTTTGGCCCTCTCACTGAAGCTTTCTTT. Translating gives CASRIFGPLTEAFF.

The V and J genes are TRBV5-6 and TRBJ1-5, with 7 bases identical to TRBD1. This CDR3 has 19 amino acids. Trimming removed 7 bases from V and 1 base from J; junction bases left unmatched: 20. In germline, CDR1 is SGHDT, CDR2 YYEEEE. The CDR3 loop is CASAIFNPKQGRSNQPQHF. CDR3 coding DNA: TGTGCCAGCGCAATATTTAACCCGAAACAGGGGAGAAGCAATCAGCCCCAGCATTTT.

The CDR3 nucleotides read TGCGCCAGCAGCAACATAGCGGGAGGTTCCTACGAGCAGTACTTC. This sequence encodes CASSNIAGGSYEQYF. V usage is TRBV5-1 and J usage is TRBJ2-7; 10 bases align to TRBD2. The CDR3 is 15 residues long. Germline V gene data show CDR1 as SGHRS and CDR2 as YFSETQ. The V gene end was trimmed by 4 bases and the J gene end by 1 base; junction bases not matched to a gene: 5.

This chain uses TRBV5-1 with TRBJ1-3; 7 nucleotides line up with TRBD1. This CDR3 comprises 13 residues. Germline CDR1 SGHRS, CDR2 YFSETQ. The ends lost 4 bases at V and 4 bases at J; junction bases unmatched: 2. This CDR3 is CASSEGQGNTIYF. The CDR3 DNA reads TGCGCCAGCAGCGAGGGACAGGGAAACACCATATATTTT.

The chain uses TRBV19 and TRBJ1-5; no clear D gene. There are 13 residues in the CDR3. Trimming left V 3 bases short and J 3 bases short, with 6 bases between. Germline V lookup: CDR1 LNHDA, CDR2 SQIVND (reference sequence). CDR3 sequence (DNA): TGTGCCAGTAGTATTCCAAACAATCAGCCCCAGCATTTT. The encoded protein is CASSIPNNQPQHF.

The rearrangement uses TRBV28 and TRBJ1-1; tentatively, D is TRBD1 (6 bases). The CDR3 runs to 14 residues. The germline CDR1 and CDR2 sequences are MDHEN and SYDVKM. The V end was cut by 6 bases, the J end by 0 bases, with 11 bases between. For the CDR3, the DNA is TGTGCCAGCAGATACAGGGCCATGAACACTGAAGCTTTCTTT. This translates into CASRYRAMNTEAFF.

CDR3 nucleotides: TGTGCCAGCAGACAGGGGACAGTTGGAAACACCATATATTTT. The encoded protein is CASRQGTVGNTIYF. This rearrangement joins TRBV5-4 to TRBJ1-3; TRBD1 matches 7 bases. CDR1 and CDR2 (germline): SGHNT, YYREEE (reference sequence). This CDR3 has 14 amino acids. V was clipped by 5 bases and J by 3 bases; unmatched bases: 5. Full variable domain (remainder filled in from reference TRBV5-4 and TRBJ1-3): ETGVTQSPTHLIKTRGQQVTLRCSSQSGHNTVSWYQQALGQGPQFIFQYYREEENGRGNFPPRFSGLQFPNYSSELNVNALELDDSALYLCASRQGTVGNTIYFGEGSWLTVV.

The CDR3 nucleotides read TGTGCCAGTAGTATCTCGACAGTAACTAACTATGGCTACACCTTC. It is translated as CASSISTVTNYGYTF. The J gene is TRBJ1-2, the V gene TRBV19; a weak D match, TRBD1 (5 bases). Germline V lookup: CDR1 LNHDA, CDR2 SQIVND (reference sequence). This CDR3 has 15 amino acids. Deletions cut 3 bases from V and 0 bases from J, with 11 bases between.

The chain joins TRBV2 to TRBJ1-4, with D perhaps TRBD1 (6 bases). The CDR3 is 18 residues long. Per germline, CDR1 SNHLY and CDR2 FYNNEI. Trimming pared 4 bases from V and 0 bases from J, leaving 18 bases between. CDR3: CASSAQGLVGPTNEKLFF. For the CDR3, the DNA is TGTGCCAGCAGTGCACAGGGATTGGTAGGCCCAACTAATGAAAAACTGTTTTTT.

This clone was recorded a few times. The rearrangement uses TRBV2 and TRBJ1-3, with D perhaps TRBD1 (5 bases). The length of the CDR3 is 14 residues. V lost 3 bases, J lost 2 bases, and 8 bases lay in between. Germline V gene lookup returns CDR1 SNHLY and CDR2 FYNNEI. CDR3 region: CASSEPRAGNTIYF. The CDR3 DNA follows: TGTGCCAGCAGTGAGCCCAGGGCTGGAAACACCATATATTTT.

The CDR3 DNA reads as TGTGCCAGCAGTTTACCTGGGGCGGGAGGGCCTGGGGAGCAGTTCTTC. Translating it yields CASSLPGAGGPGEQFF. The J gene is TRBJ2-1, the V gene TRBV27, with 9 bases aligning to TRBD2. The V segment lost 2 bases and the J segment 10 bases; nucleotides outside the gene matches: 12. The CDR3 spans 16 residues. Germline V gene sequence: CDR1 MNHEY, CDR2 SMNVEV (reference sequence).

The J gene is TRBJ2-7, the V gene TRBV1; TRBD2, the D gene given by the table, was not confirmed from the DNA. TRBV1 is a pseudogene locus. The CDR3 is made up of 16 amino acids. CDR3 protein: CTSSHRTSVETYEQYF. The DNA for the CDR3 is TGCACCAGCAGCCACAGGACTAGCGTCGAAACCTACGAGCAGTACTTC.

This rearrangement joins TRBV7-9 to TRBJ2-4, with a weak D call TRBD2 (6 bases). The length of the CDR3 is 13 residues. V was shortened by 5 bases and J by 8 bases, with 13 bases between the two germline ends. CDR1 and CDR2 from the germline V gene are SEHNR and FQNEAQ (reference sequence). The CDR3 DNA is TGTGCCAGCAGCCGCCCTTCGGGGGACATTCAGTACTTC. Residues: CASSRPSGDIQYF.

V and J are TRBV5-1 and TRBJ2-7; TRBD1 is a possible D gene (6 bases). The CDR3 covers 16 residues. V was shortened by 5 bases and J by 8 bases, with 26 bases between the two germline ends. Germline CDR1 reads SGHRS; CDR2 reads YFSETQ. The CDR3: CASSQTSGTTRIKQYF. The CDR3 nucleotides are TGCGCCAGCAGTCAAACCTCCGGGACAACCCGTATTAAGCAGTACTTC.

This chain connects TRBV10-1 to TRBJ2-2; no definite D call. V was pared by 6 bases and J by 3 bases, with 11 bases between. In germline, CDR1 is WNHNN, CDR2 SYGVQD (reference sequence). The CDR3 has 14 residues. DNA for the CDR3: TGCGCCAGCAGCGACTCGGGTCACACCGGGGAGCTGTTTTTT. Its protein product is CASSDSGHTGELFF.

This clone was seen a handful of times. The chain has TRBV27 and TRBJ2-1; 7 bases are shared with TRBD2. This CDR3 region has 16 residues. The junction had 6 bases not matched to a gene; V was cut back by 4 bases and J by 0 bases. CDR1 is MNHEY and CDR2 is SMNVEV in the germline V gene (reference sequence). This chain's CDR3 is CASSSSGTGSYNEQFF. CDR3 DNA: TGTGCCAGCAGTTCCAGCGGGACCGGCTCCTACAATGAGCAGTTCTTC.

The chain links TRBV10-3 to TRBJ1-3; D is perhaps TRBD1 (6 bases). The CDR3 is made up of 14 amino acids. Germline assignment: CDR1 ENHRY and CDR2 SYGVKD. V lost 5 bases, J lost 4 bases, and 12 bases lay in between. In DNA form, the CDR3 reads TGTGCCATCAGTTCAACAGGGTTAGGAAACACCATATATTTT. Translating it yields CAISSTGLGNTIYF.

J is TRBJ2-7 and V is TRBV7-9; D is perhaps TRBD2 (6 bases). V lost 5 bases to trimming and J lost 0 bases, with 20 bases between them. There are 17 residues in the CDR3. CDR1 is SEHNR and CDR2 is FQNEAQ in the germline V gene (reference sequence). The CDR3 DNA sequence: TGTGCCAGCAGCCCACCGATTCGGGGGACCAGCTCCTACGAGCAGTACTTC. Its translation: CASSPPIRGTSSYEQYF.

This sequence joins TRBV12-1 and TRBJ1-2; the D segment call TRBD1 is taken from the table without a DNA check. TRBV12-1 is a recognized pseudogene. CDR3 length equals 16 residues. CDR3 in DNA: TGTGCCAGCAGCTTTGCGCGCAGGGCTCCCCTCTATGGCTACACCTTC. This encodes CASSFARRAPLYGYTF.

In its sample, this clone was seen once. CDR3 region: CASRGSKGETQYF. Written as DNA, the CDR3 is TGTGCCAGCAGGGGTTCTAAGGGGGAGACCCAGTACTTC. J is TRBJ2-5 and V is TRBV6-6, with a possible D match to TRBD1 (5 bases). Trimming took 6 bases from V and 5 from J, leaving 13 bases between them. The CDR3 covers 13 residues. Germline values: CDR1 MNHNY, CDR2 SVGAGI (reference sequence).

The rearrangement uses TRBV2 and TRBJ1-2, with 7 bases aligning to TRBD1. J was trimmed by 8 bases and V by 4 bases; bases with no gene match: 10. Looked up from germline, CDR1 is SNHLY and CDR2 is FYNNEI. CDR3 length: 14 amino acids. Here the CDR3 DNA reads TGTGCCAGCAGTGTAGACAGGGTTGGAACGGGCTACACCTTC. Translated, it gives CASSVDRVGTGYTF.

A single count supports this clone. This chain connects TRBV29-1 to TRBJ2-3; 10 bases agree with TRBD1. CDR3 size: 14 residues. The V gene end was trimmed by 3 bases and the J gene end by 2 bases; junction bases not matched to a gene: 2. The germline gives CDR1 SQVTM, CDR2 ANQGSEA. CDR3 in DNA: TGCAGCGTTGATGACAGGGGGCACACAGATACGCAGTATTTT. The encoded protein is CSVDDRGHTDTQYF.

V is TRBV5-6 and J is TRBJ1-4; D remains ambiguous. CDR3 length: 15 residues. Trimming removed 4 bases at V and 0 bases at J, with 10 bases between. Germline values: CDR1 SGHDT, CDR2 YYEEEE. In DNA form, the CDR3 reads TGTGCCAGCAGCCTCCGAGTTGCAACTAATGAAAAACTGTTTTTT. Translation gives CASSLRVATNEKLFF.